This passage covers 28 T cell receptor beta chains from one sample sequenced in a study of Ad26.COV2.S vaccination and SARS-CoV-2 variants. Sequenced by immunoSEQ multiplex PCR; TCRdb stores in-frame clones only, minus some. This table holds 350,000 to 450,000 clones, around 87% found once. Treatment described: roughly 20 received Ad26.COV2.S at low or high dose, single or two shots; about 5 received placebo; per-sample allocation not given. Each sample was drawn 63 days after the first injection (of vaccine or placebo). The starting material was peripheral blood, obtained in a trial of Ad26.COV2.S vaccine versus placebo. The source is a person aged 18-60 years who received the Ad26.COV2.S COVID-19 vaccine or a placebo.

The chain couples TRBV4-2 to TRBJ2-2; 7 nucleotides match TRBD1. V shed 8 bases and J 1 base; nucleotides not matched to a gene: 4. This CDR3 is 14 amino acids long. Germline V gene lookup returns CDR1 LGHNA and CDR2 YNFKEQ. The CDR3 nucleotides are TGTGCCAGCCAGGGACAGAAGAACACCGGGGAGCTGTTTTTT. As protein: CASQGQKNTGELFF.

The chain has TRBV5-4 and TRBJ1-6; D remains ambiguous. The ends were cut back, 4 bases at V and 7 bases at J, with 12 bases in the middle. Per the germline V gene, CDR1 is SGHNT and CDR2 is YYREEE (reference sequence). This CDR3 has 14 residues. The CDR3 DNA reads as TGTGCCAGCAGCCCACTACAAGCAAATTCACCCCTCCACTTT. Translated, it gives CASSPLQANSPLHF.

The CDR3 spells CASSQAGGDYGYTF. The CDR3 DNA reads as TGTGCCAGCAGCCAGGCAGGGGGTGACTATGGCTACACCTTC. The chain carries TRBV7-8 and TRBJ1-2, with 7 bases aligning to TRBD1. Unmatched junction bases numbered 6, after V lost 5 bases and J lost 3 bases. The germline V gene encodes CDR1 SGHVS and CDR2 FQNEAQ. This CDR3 comprises 14 residues.

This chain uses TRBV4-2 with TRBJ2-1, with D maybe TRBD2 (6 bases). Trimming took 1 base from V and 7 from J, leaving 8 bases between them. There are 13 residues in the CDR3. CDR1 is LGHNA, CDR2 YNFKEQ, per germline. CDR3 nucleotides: TGTGCCAGCAGCCAAGCAGGGAGGAATGAGCAGTTCTTC. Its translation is CASSQAGRNEQFF.

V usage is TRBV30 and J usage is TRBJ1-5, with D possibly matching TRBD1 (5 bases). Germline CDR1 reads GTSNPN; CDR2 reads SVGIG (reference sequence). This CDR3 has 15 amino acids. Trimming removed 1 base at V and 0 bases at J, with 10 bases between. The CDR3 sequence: CAWSGGTDSNQPQHF. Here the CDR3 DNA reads TGTGCCTGGAGTGGGGGGACGGATAGCAATCAGCCCCAGCATTTT. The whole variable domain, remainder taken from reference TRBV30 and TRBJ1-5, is SQTIHQWPATLVQPVGSPLSLECTVEGTSNPNLYWYRQAAGRGLQLLFYSVGIGQISSEVPQNLSASRPQDRQFILSSKKLLLSDSGFYLCAWSGGTDSNQPQHFGDGTRLSIL.

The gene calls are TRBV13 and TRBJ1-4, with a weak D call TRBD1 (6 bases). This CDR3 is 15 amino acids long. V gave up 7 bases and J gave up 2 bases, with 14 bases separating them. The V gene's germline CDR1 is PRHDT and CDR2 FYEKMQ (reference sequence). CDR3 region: CASTLTGITNEKLFF. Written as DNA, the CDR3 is TGTGCCAGCACCCTTACAGGGATCACTAATGAAAAACTGTTTTTT.

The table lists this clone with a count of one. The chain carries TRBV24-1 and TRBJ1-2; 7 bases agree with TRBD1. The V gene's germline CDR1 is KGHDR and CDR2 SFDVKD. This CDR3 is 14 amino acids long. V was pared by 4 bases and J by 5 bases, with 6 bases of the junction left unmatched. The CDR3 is CATSDRGTDYGYTF. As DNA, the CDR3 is TGTGCCACCAGTGACCGAGGGACAGATTATGGCTACACCTTC.

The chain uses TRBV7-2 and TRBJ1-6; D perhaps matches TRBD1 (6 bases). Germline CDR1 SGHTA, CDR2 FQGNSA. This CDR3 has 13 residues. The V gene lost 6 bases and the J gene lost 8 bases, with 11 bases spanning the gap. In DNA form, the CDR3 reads TGTGCCAGCAGTGGACAGAACTATTCACCCCTCCACTTT. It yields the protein CASSGQNYSPLHF.

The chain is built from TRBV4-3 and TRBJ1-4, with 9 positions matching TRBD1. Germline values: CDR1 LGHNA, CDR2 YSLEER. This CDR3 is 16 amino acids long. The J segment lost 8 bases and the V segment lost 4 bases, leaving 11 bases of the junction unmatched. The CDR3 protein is CASSRIPGQGEEKLFF. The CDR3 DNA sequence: TGCGCCAGCAGCCGAATTCCGGGACAGGGTGAAGAAAAACTGTTTTTT.

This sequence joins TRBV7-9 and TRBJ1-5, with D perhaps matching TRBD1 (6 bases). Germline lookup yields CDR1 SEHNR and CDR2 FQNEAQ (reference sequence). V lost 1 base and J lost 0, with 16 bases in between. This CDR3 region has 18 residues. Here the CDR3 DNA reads TGTGCCAGCAGCTTAGGTGGCAGGGGTGGATATAGCAATCAGCCCCAGCATTTT. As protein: CASSLGGRGGYSNQPQHF. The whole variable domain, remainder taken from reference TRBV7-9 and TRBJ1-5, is DTGVSQNPRHKITKRGQNVTFRCDPISEHNRLYWYRQTLGQGPEFLTYFQNEAQLEKSRLLSDRFSAERPKGSFSTLEIQRTEQGDSAMYLCASSLGGRGGYSNQPQHFGDGTRLSIL.

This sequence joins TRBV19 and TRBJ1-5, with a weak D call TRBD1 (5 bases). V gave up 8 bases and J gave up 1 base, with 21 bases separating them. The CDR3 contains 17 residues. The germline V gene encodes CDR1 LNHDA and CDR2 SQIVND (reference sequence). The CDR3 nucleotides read TGTGCCAGTTTTCCCTCTTGGGGGATACGGAGCAATCAGCCCCAGCATTTT. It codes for CASFPSWGIRSNQPQHF.

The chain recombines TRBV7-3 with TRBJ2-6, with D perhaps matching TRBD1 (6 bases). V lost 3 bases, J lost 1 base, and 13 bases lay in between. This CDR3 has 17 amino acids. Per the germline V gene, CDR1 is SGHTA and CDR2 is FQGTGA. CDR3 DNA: TGTGCCAGCAGCTTCATGGGCCAGGGGTCTGGGGCCAACGTCCTGACTTTC. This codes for CASSFMGQGSGANVLTF. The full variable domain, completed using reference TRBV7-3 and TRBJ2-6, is GAGVSQTPSNKVTEKGKYVELRCDPISGHTALYWYRQSLGQGPEFLIYFQGTGAADDSGLPNDRFFAVRPEGSVSTLKIQRTERGDSAVYLCASSFMGQGSGANVLTFGAGSRLTVL.

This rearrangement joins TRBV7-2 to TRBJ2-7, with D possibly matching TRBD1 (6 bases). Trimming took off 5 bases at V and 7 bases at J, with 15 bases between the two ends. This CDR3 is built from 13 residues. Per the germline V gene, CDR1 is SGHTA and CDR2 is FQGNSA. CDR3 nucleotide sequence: TGTGCCAGCAGCACAGGGACCTCTGGGGAGCAGTACTTC. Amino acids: CASSTGTSGEQYF.

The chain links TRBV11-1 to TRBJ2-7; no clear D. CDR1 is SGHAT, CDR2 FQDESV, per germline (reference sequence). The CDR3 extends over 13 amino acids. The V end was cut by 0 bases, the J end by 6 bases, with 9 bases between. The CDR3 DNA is TGTGCCAGCAGCTTAGCCCCGCTTCGCGAGCAGTACTTC. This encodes CASSLAPLREQYF. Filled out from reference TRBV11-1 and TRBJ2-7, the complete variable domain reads EAEVAQSPRYKITEKSQAVAFWCDPISGHATLYWYRQILGQGPELLVQFQDESVVDDSQLPKDRFSAERLKGVDSTLKIQPAELGDSAMYLCASSLAPLREQYFGPGTRLTVT.

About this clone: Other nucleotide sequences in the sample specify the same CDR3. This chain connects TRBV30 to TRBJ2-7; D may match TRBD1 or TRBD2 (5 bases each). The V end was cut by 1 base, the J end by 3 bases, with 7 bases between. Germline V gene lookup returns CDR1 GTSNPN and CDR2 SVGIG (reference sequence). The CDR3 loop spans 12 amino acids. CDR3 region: CAWSAGSYEQYF. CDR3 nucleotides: TGTGCCTGGAGTGCAGGGAGCTACGAGCAGTACTTC. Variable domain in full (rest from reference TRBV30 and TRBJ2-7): SQTIHQWPATLVQPVGSPLSLECTVEGTSNPNLYWYRQAAGRGLQLLFYSVGIGQISSEVPQNLSASRPQDRQFILSSKKLLLSDSGFYLCAWSAGSYEQYFGPGTRLTVT.

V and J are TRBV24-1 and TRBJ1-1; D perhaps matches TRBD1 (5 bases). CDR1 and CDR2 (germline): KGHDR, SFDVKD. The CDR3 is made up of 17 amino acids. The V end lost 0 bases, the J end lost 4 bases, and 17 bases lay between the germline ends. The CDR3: CATSDLRDGHWGTEAFF. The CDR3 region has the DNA TGTGCCACCAGTGATTTGCGGGACGGTCATTGGGGCACTGAAGCTTTCTTT.

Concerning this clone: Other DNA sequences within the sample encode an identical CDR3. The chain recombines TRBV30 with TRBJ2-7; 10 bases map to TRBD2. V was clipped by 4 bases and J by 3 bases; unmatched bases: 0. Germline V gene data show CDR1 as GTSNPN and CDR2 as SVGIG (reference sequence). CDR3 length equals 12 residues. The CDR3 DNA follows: TGTGCCTGGACTAGCGGGGGCTACGAGCAGTACTTC. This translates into CAWTSGGYEQYF.

CDR3 amino acids: CASSQRGTPSSYNEQFF. CDR3 DNA: TGTGCCAGCAGCCAGCGGGGTACTCCAAGCTCCTACAATGAGCAGTTCTTC. This rearrangement joins TRBV7-2 to TRBJ2-1; TRBD2 agrees at 7 bases. The CDR3 spans 17 residues. The V and J ends lost 5 bases and 0 bases, in that order; junction bases with no gene match: 10. Germline V gives CDR1 SGHTA, CDR2 FQGNSA.

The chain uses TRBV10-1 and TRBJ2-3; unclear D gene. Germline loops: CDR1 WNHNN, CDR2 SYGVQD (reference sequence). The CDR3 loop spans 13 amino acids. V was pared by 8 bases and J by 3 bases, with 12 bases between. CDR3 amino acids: CASPLSLTDTQYF. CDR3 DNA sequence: TGCGCCAGCCCCCTCAGCTTGACAGATACGCAGTATTTT.

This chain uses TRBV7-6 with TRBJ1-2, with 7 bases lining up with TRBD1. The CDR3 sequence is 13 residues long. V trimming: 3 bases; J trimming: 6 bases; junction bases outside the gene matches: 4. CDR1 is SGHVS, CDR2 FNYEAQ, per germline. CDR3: CASSLDRRNGYTF. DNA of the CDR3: TGTGCCAGCAGCTTGGACAGGAGAAATGGCTACACCTTC. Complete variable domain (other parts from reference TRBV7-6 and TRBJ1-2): GAGVSQSPRYKVTKRGQDVALRCDPISGHVSLYWYRQALGQGPEFLTYFNYEAQQDKSGLPNDRFSAERPEGSISTLTIQRTEQRDSAMYRCASSLDRRNGYTFGSGTRLTVV.

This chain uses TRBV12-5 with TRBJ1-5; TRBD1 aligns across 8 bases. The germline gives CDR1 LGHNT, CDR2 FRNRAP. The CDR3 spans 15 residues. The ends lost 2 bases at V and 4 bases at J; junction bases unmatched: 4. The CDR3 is CASGLLQGANQPQHF. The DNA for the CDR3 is TGTGCTAGTGGTTTGTTGCAGGGGGCGAATCAGCCCCAGCATTTT.

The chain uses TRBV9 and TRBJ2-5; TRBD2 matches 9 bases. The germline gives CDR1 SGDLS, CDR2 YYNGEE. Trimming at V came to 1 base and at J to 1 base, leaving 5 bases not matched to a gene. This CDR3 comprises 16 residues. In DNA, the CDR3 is TGTGCCAGCAGCGTAACAGCGGGGGGCGTCCAAGAGACCCAGTACTTC. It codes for CASSVTAGGVQETQYF. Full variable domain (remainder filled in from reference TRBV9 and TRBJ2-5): DSGVTQTPKHLITATGQRVTLRCSPRSGDLSVYWYQQSLDQGLQFLIQYYNGEERAKGNILERFSAQQFPDLHSELNLSSLELGDSALYFCASSVTAGGVQETQYFGPGTRLLVL.

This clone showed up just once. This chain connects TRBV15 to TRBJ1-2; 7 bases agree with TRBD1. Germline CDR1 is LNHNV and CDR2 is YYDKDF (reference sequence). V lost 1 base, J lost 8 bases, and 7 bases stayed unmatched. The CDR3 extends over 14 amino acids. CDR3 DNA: TGTGCCACCAGCAGAGTTGAGGGGGCCGGAGGCTACACCTTC. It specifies CATSRVEGAGGYTF.

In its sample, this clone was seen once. CDR3 sequence reads: CASSLGDSYSNQPQHF. CDR3 DNA: TGCGCCAGCAGCTTGGGGGACAGCTATAGCAATCAGCCCCAGCATTTT. V usage is TRBV5-1 and J usage is TRBJ1-5; 7 bases map to TRBD1. CDR3 size: 16 residues. V was clipped by 0 bases and J by 0 bases; unmatched bases: 3. Germline assignment: CDR1 SGHRS and CDR2 YFSETQ.

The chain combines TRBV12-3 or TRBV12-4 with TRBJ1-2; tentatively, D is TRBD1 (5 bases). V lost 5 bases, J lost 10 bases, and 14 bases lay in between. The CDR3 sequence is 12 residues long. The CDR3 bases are TGTGCCAGCAGTACCCGACAGCAGCACTACACCTTC. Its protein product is CASSTRQQHYTF.

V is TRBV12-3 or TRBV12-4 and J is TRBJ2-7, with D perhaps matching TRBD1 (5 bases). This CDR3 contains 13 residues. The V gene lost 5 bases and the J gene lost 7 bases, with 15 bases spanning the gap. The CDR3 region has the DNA TGTGCCAGCAGTCCAGGACAACTGGGGGAGCAGTACTTC. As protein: CASSPGQLGEQYF.

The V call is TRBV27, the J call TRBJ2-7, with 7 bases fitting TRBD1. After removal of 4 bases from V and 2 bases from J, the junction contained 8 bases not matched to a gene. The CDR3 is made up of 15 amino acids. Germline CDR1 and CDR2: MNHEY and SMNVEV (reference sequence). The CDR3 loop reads CASSSTGFYPYEQYF. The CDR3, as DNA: TGTGCCAGCAGTTCGACAGGGTTTTATCCCTACGAGCAGTACTTC.

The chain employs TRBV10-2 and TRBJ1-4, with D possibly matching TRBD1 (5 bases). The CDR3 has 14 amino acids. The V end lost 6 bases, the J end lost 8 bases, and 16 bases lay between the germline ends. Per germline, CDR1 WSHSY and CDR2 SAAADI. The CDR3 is CASSQTGVGEKLFF. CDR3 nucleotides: TGCGCCAGCAGCCAAACGGGGGTGGGGGAAAAACTGTTTTTT.